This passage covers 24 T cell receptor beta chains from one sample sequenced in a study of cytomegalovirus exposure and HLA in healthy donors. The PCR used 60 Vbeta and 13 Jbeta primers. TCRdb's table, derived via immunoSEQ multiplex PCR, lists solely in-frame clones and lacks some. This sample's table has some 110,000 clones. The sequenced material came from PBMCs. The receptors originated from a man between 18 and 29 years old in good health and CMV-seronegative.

DNA of the CDR3: TGTGCCAGCTCACCCTCTCGGGACAGCGACCCGGGGGGCTACACCTTC. Protein sequence: CASSPSRDSDPGGYTF. The V and J genes are TRBV18 and TRBJ1-2; TRBD1 agrees at 7 bases. J gave up 8 bases and V 3 bases, and 15 bases lay outside the gene matches. The CDR3 is made up of 16 amino acids. Germline V CDR1 and CDR2: KGHSH, LQKENI.

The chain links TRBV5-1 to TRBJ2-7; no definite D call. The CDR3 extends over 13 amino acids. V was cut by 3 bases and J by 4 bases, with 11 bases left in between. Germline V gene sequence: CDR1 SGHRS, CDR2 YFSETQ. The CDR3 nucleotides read TGCGCCAGCAGCTCCGGGTCTTTATACGAGCAGTACTTC. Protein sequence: CASSSGSLYEQYF.

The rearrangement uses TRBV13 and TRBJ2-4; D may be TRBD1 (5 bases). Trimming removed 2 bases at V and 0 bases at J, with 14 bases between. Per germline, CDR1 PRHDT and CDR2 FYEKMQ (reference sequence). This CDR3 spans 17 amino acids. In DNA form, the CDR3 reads TGTGCCAGCAGCTTACTTTTACGGACACTAGCCAAAAACATTCAGTACTTC. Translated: CASSLLLRTLAKNIQYF.

CDR3 protein: CASSYSSGQGYNEQFF. CDR3 DNA sequence: TGTGCCAGCAGTTACTCGTCAGGACAGGGCTACAATGAGCAGTTCTTC. V usage is TRBV6-5 and J usage is TRBJ2-1; 8 nucleotides line up with TRBD1. With V trimmed by 0 bases and J by 3 bases, 4 bases remained unmatched. CDR1 MNHEY and CDR2 SVGAGI come from the germline V gene. The length of the CDR3 is 16 residues.

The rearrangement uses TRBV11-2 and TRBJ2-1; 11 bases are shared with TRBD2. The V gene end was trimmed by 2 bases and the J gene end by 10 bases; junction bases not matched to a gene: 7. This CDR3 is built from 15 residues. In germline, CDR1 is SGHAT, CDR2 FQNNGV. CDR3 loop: CASSLTSGSSTEQFF. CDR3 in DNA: TGTGCCAGCAGCTTAACTAGCGGGAGTTCGACCGAGCAGTTCTTC.

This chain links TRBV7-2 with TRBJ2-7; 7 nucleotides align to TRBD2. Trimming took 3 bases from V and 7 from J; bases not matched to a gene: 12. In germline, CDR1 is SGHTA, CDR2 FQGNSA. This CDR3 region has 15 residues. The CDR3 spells CASSLARAGAGEQYF. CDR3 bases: TGTGCCAGCAGCTTGGCTCGTGCGGGAGCTGGGGAGCAGTACTTC.

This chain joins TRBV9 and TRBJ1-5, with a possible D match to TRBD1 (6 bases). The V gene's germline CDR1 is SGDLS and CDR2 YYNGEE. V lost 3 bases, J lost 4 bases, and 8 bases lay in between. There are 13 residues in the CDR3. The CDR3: CASSGTANQPQHF. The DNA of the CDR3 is TGTGCCAGCAGCGGGACAGCTAATCAGCCCCAGCATTTT.

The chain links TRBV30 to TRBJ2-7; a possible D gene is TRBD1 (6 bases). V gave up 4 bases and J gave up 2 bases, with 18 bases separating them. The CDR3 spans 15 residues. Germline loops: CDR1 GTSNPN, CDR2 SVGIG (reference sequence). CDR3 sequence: CAWKVRTAYPYEQYF. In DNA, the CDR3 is TGTGCCTGGAAGGTACGGACAGCGTACCCCTACGAGCAGTACTTC. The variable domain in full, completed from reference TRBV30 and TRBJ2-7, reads SQTIHQWPATLVQPVGSPLSLECTVEGTSNPNLYWYRQAAGRGLQLLFYSVGIGQISSEVPQNLSASRPQDRQFILSSKKLLLSDSGFYLCAWKVRTAYPYEQYFGPGTRLTVT.

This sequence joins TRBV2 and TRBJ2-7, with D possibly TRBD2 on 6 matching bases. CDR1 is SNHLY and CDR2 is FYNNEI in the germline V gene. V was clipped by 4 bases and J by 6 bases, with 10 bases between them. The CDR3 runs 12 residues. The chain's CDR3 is CASSVLGGEQYF. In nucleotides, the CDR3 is TGTGCCAGCAGTGTTCTCGGGGGCGAGCAGTACTTC.

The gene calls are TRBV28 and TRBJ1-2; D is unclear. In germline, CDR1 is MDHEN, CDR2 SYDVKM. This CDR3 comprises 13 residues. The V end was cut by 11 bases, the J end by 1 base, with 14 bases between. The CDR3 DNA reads TGTGCCGCGGCGGGGAAGCTTAACTATGGCTACACCTTC. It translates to CAAAGKLNYGYTF.

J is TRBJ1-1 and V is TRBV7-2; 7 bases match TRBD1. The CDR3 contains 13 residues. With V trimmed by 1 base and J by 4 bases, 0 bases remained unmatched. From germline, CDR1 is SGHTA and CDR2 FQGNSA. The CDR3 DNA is TGTGCCAGCAGCTTAGGACAGGGCACTGAAGCTTTCTTT. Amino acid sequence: CASSLGQGTEAFF.

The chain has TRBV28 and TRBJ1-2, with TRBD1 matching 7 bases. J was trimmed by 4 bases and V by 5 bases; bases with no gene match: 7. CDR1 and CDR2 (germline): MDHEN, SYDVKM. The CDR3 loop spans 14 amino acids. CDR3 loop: CASSPQGRSYGYTF. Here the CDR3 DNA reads TGTGCCAGCAGTCCACAGGGGAGAAGCTATGGCTACACCTTC.

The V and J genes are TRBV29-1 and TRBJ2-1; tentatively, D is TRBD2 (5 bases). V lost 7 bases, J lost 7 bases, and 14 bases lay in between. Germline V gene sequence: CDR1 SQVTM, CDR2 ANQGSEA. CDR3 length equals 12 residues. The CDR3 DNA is TGCAGCGGTGACACTACGGGGAATGAGCAGTTCTTC. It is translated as CSGDTTGNEQFF.

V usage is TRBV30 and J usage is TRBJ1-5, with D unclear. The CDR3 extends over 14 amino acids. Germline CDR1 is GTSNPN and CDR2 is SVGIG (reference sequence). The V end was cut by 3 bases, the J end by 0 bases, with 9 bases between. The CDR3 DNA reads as TGTGCCTGGAGCGGACTCTATAGCAATCAGCCCCAGCATTTT. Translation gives CAWSGLYSNQPQHF.

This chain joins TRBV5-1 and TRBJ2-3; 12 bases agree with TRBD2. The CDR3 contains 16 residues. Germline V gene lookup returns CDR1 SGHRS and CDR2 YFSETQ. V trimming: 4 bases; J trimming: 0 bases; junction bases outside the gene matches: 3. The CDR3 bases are TGCGCCAGCAGCCCCGGGACTAGCGGGAGCACAGATACGCAGTATTTT. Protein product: CASSPGTSGSTDTQYF.

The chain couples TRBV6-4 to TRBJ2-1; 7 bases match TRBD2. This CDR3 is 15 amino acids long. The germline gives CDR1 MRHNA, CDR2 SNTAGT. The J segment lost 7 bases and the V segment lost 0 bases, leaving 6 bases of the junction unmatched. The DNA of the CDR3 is TGTGCCAGCAGTGACTCGGGCGGGAGTAGGAATGAGCAGTTCTTC. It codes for CASSDSGGSRNEQFF.

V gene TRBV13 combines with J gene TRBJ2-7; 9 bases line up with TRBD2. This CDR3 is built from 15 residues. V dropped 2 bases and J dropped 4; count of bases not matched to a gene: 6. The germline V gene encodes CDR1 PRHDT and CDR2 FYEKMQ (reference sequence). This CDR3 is CASSLSLAGSYEQYF. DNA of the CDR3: TGTGCCAGCAGCTTATCGCTAGCGGGGAGTTACGAGCAGTACTTC.

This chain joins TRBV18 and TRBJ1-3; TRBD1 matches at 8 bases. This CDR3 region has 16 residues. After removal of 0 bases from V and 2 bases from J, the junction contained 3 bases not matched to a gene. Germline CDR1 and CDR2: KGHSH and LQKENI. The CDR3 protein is CASSPPRQGTGNTIYF. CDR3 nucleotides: TGTGCCAGCTCACCACCGCGACAGGGGACTGGAAACACCATATATTTT.

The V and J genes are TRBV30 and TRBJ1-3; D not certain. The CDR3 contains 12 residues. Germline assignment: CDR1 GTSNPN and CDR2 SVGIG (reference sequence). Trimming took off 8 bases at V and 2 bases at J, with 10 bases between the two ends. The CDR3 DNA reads TGTGCCCTGAGGGTCCCTGGAAACACCATATATTTT. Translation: CALRVPGNTIYF.

CDR3 protein: CSAVYGYTF. The CDR3 DNA sequence: TGCAGTGCCGTATATGGCTACACCTTC. The V call is TRBV20-1, the J call TRBJ1-2, with no clear D. Per germline, CDR1 DFQATT and CDR2 SNEGSKA (reference sequence). The CDR3 consists of 9 residues. The V and J ends lost 6 bases and 5 bases respectively, with 4 bases between them.

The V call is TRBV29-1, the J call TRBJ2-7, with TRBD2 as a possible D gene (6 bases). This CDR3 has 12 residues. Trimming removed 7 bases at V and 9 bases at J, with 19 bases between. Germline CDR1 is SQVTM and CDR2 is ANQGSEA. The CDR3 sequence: CSAGTERRGQYF. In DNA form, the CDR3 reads TGCAGCGCGGGGACTGAGAGAAGGGGGCAGTACTTC.

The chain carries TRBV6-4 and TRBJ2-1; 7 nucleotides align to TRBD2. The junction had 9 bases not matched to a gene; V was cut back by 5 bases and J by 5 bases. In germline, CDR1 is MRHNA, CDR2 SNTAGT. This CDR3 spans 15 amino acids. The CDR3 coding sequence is TGTGCCAGCAGTTTTCTAGTCGGGGGGAACAATGAGCAGTTCTTC. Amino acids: CASSFLVGGNNEQFF.

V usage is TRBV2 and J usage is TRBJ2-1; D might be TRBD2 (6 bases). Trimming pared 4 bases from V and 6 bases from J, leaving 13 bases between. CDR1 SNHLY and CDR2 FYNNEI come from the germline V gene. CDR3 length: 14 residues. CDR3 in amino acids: CASSVRDRVNEQFF. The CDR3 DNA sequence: TGTGCCAGCAGTGTGCGGGACCGTGTCAATGAGCAGTTCTTC.

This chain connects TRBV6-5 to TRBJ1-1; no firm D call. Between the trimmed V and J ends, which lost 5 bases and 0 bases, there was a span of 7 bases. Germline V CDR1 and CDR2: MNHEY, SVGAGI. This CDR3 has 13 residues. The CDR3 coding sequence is TGTGCCAGCAGTGTACTATTGAACACTGAAGCTTTCTTT. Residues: CASSVLLNTEAFF.